Sequencing of this T cell receptor (beta chain) was carried out in a study of blood T cell repertoires in COVID-19. About the study: Sources were T cells, B-cell-depleted T cells, or PBMCs; the material itself was cDNA or gDNA.

This clone was counted a few times. Distinct nucleotide sequences in the sample also encode this CDR3. Authors' data handling: Reference gene primer amplification yielded estimated nucleated cell counts. The assay was immunoSEQ multiplex PCR, and TCRdb's table has in-frame clones only and misses some. For V, J and clone size, that table is used; D and trimming come from the DNA. The table includes over 130,000 clones, approximately 85% detected once. The age range of participants was about 18 to 95 years, with residence in about two dozen US areas. Participants reported their clinical history, and cohort assignment relied on those reports. Germline values: CDR1 MNHEY, CDR2 SVGAGI. Trimming took 2 bases from V and 8 from J; bases not matched to a gene: 6. This CDR3 region has 14 residues.

Sequencing was carried out using PBMCs or T cells enriched from blood (not recorded which). This TCR derives from a woman aged 45-65 years with acute COVID-19. The chain has TRBV6-5 and TRBJ1-2; 9 bases line up with TRBD1. The CDR3 loop reads CASSYTGQGSGYTF. CDR3 sequence (DNA): TGTGCCAGCAGTTACACGGGACAGGGATCGGGCTACACCTTC.